Each of the 18 T cell receptor beta chains below was sequenced from the same sample in a study of T-cell reconstitution after alpha-beta-depleted transplantation in children (dated by TCRdb to about 2016). Sample treatment or condition, as interpreted from the label and publication: allogeneic hematopoietic cell transplantation with graft depleted of TCRalphabeta T cells and CD19 B cells. The library was made by PCR. The sequencing machine was an Illumina HiSeq 2500. TCR library preparation used molecular barcoding, with unique molecular identifiers applied to normalize quantification of the TCRbeta repertoire. TCRdb itself trimmed the public reads at Q25 with fastp, ran MiXCR and retained productive beta chains. Each entry is one CDR3 protein sequence, shown with its most common DNA and genes. This sample is represented by 550,000 to 800,000 distinct CDR3 sequences; about an eighth of them were singletons. The ten top clones hold around 0.76% of the sample.

The starting material was PBMCs, obtained before TCRalphabeta/CD19-depleted stem cell transplant. The receptor source for this set is a girl aged 2 to 10 with congenital amegakaryocytic thrombocytopenia, due to receive a stem cell transplant.

This clonotype was counted many times. This rearrangement joins TRBV29-1 to TRBJ1-2, with D possibly being TRBD1 (5 bases). This CDR3 region has 12 residues. Per germline, CDR1 SQVTM and CDR2 ANQGSEA. V was clipped by 7 bases and J by 6 bases, with 15 bases between them. CDR3 in amino acids: CSGSEGRDGYTF. The DNA of the CDR3 is TGCAGCGGGTCCGAGGGGCGAGATGGCTACACCTTC.

This clonotype showed up many times. The chain carries TRBV27 and TRBJ1-4; no reliable D call. V dropped 6 bases and J dropped 8 bases, with 16 bases sitting between them. CDR3 length: 14 residues. The V gene's germline CDR1 is MNHEY and CDR2 SMNVEV (reference sequence). The chain's CDR3 is CASRVASNYEKLFF. In nucleotides, the CDR3 is TGTGCCAGCAGAGTAGCCTCCAACTACGAAAAACTGTTTTTT.

The chain combines TRBV4-2 with TRBJ2-1; maybe TRBD2 (6 bases). Germline V gives CDR1 LGHNA, CDR2 YNFKEQ. V lost 4 bases and J 5 bases, leaving 9 bases between the germline ends. CDR3 length: 13 amino acids. CDR3 amino acids: CASSPPGDNEQFF. CDR3 bases: TGTGCCAGCAGCCCCCCGGGGGACAATGAGCAGTTCTTC.

The chain joins TRBV5-1 to TRBJ2-3, with D perhaps TRBD1 (6 bases). V lost 3 bases and J 6 bases, leaving 14 bases between the germline ends. Germline CDR1 reads SGHRS; CDR2 reads YFSETQ. The CDR3 runs 14 residues. This CDR3 reads CASSSPGQGDTQYF. Written as DNA, the CDR3 is TGCGCCAGCAGCTCCCCGGGTCAGGGGGATACGCAGTATTTT.

The chain couples TRBV20-1 to TRBJ2-7; D uncertain. There are 14 residues in the CDR3. Germline CDR1 DFQATT, CDR2 SNEGSKA (reference sequence). Trimming stripped 3 bases from V and 4 bases from J, with 16 bases between. The DNA of the CDR3 is TGCAGTGCTAGGCCCAGCCGCGCCCATTACGAGCAGTACTTC. The encoded protein is CSARPSRAHYEQYF.

The chain recombines TRBV9 with TRBJ2-7, with D unclear. CDR3 length: 14 residues. V dropped 2 bases and J dropped 5 bases, with 14 bases sitting between them. CDR1 is SGDLS and CDR2 is YYNGEE in the germline V gene. In DNA form, the CDR3 reads TGTGCCAGCAGCGTGGGCGGAATCGCCCACGAGCAGTACTTC. Its protein is CASSVGGIAHEQYF.

This clonotype appeared a few times. The genes are TRBV9 and TRBJ1-6; 7 bases align to TRBD1. The CDR3 covers 15 residues. From germline, CDR1 is SGDLS and CDR2 YYNGEE. V lost 2 bases, J lost 7 bases, and 6 bases stayed unmatched. CDR3: CASSVYRDSNSPLHF. CDR3 coding DNA: TGTGCCAGCAGCGTCTACCGGGACAGCAATTCACCCCTCCACTTT. Variable domain in full (rest from reference TRBV9 and TRBJ1-6): DSGVTQTPKHLITATGQRVTLRCSPRSGDLSVYWYQQSLDQGLQFLIQYYNGEERAKGNILERFSAQQFPDLHSELNLSSLELGDSALYFCASSVYRDSNSPLHFGNGTRLTVT.

Concerning this clonotype itself: Being one base from a much bigger clone, this may be a read error. The chain recombines TRBV11-2 with TRBJ2-5; D is ambiguous. V shed 4 bases and J shed 2 bases, with 14 bases lying between them. Germline V CDR1 and CDR2: SGHAT, FQNNGV. This CDR3 has 15 residues. CDR3 residues: CASSSFGEQQETQYF. CDR3 bases: TGTGCCAGCAGCTCCTTTGGAGAGCAGCAAGAGACCCAGTACTTC.

This clonotype appeared many times. CDR3 nucleotides: TGTGCCAGCAGTTTACGGGACCCCTCGGCGGGCACTGAAGCTTTCTTT. This gives the protein CASSLRDPSAGTEAFF. The chain carries TRBV12-3 or TRBV12-4 and TRBJ1-1; D is possibly TRBD1 (5 bases). This CDR3 comprises 16 residues. Trimming stripped 2 bases from V and 4 bases from J, with 17 bases between.

The genes are TRBV4-1 and TRBJ2-3, with D unclear. Germline V gene lookup returns CDR1 MGHRA and CDR2 YSYEKL. This CDR3 contains 16 residues. The ends were cut back, 0 bases at V and 3 bases at J, with 13 bases in the middle. The CDR3 reads CASSQDWDSRTDTQYF. In nucleotides, the CDR3 is TGCGCCAGCAGCCAAGATTGGGATAGCAGGACAGATACGCAGTATTTT.

This clonotype was counted between two and nine times. The chain uses TRBV2 and TRBJ2-3; D uncertain. CDR1 is SNHLY, CDR2 FYNNEI, per germline. V was shortened by 7 bases and J by 5 bases, with 7 bases between the two germline ends. This CDR3 is 11 amino acids long. DNA for the CDR3: TGTGCCAGCATTCCGTTAGATACGCAGTATTTT. Amino acid sequence: CASIPLDTQYF.

This clonotype was counted ten times or more. The chain has TRBV4-1 and TRBJ1-5; TRBD1 agrees at 7 bases. The germline CDR1 and CDR2 sequences are MGHRA and YSYEKL. The V gene end was trimmed by 1 base and the J gene end by 7 bases; junction bases not matched to a gene: 4. The CDR3 loop spans 14 amino acids. The CDR3 sequence: CASSQGTGVQPQHF. The CDR3 DNA follows: TGCGCCAGCAGCCAAGGGACAGGCGTACAGCCCCAGCATTTT.

Ten or more counts support this clonotype. The chain has TRBV11-2 and TRBJ2-1; D is tentatively TRBD1 or TRBD2 (5 bases each). CDR3 length equals 13 residues. Per germline, CDR1 SGHAT and CDR2 FQNNGV. The ends were cut back, 1 base at V and 13 bases at J, with 14 bases in the middle. CDR3 nucleotides: TGTGCCAGCAGCTTAGGGGGCGGGCGTACTCAGTTCTTC. Translating it yields CASSLGGGRTQFF.

The chain has TRBV18 and TRBJ2-1; 12 bases are a match to TRBD2. Germline CDR1 KGHSH, CDR2 LQKENI. Losses at the gene ends were 3 bases for V and 6 bases for J; bases not matched to a gene: 9. The length of the CDR3 is 17 residues. CDR3 region: CASSPTKTTSGSNEQFF. CDR3 bases: TGTGCCAGCTCACCTACCAAAACGACTAGCGGGAGCAATGAGCAGTTCTTC.

This clonotype was counted many times. This chain joins TRBV14 and TRBJ2-7; the match to TRBD1 covers 9 bases. Germline CDR1 is SGHDN and CDR2 is FVKESK. This CDR3 contains 15 residues. The ends lost 1 base at V and 4 bases at J; junction bases unmatched: 5. CDR3 in DNA: TGTGCCAGCAGCCAAGTAGGACAGGGGCAGTACGAGCAGTACTTC. Its protein is CASSQVGQGQYEQYF.

This clonotype showed up just a few times. This sequence joins TRBV5-1 and TRBJ2-1; D is possibly TRBD1 or TRBD2 (5 bases each). This CDR3 is 14 amino acids long. Germline CDR1 and CDR2: SGHRS and YFSETQ. With 0 bases removed from V and 5 bases from J, the gap between germline ends came to 9 bases. Here the CDR3 DNA reads TGCGCCAGCAGCTTGGAGGGGAGACACAATGAGCAGTTCTTC. Residues: CASSLEGRHNEQFF.

This clonotype was counted between two and nine times. This chain links TRBV29-1 with TRBJ2-3; 10 nucleotides match TRBD2. V was pared by 4 bases and J by 3 bases, with 4 bases of the junction left unmatched. The CDR3 is 14 residues long. Germline V lookup: CDR1 SQVTM, CDR2 ANQGSEA. CDR3 bases: TGCAGCGTTGTCGGTAGCGGGGGGACAGATACGCAGTATTTT. Translation: CSVVGSGGTDTQYF.

The rearrangement links TRBV7-9 to TRBJ2-1; D unresolved. The CDR3 covers 12 residues. The germline V and J ends were trimmed by 2 bases and 10 bases, with 9 bases remaining between them. Germline V lookup: CDR1 SEHNR, CDR2 FQNEAQ (reference sequence). The CDR3 region is CASSLKGSEQFF. Written as DNA, the CDR3 is TGTGCCAGCAGCTTAAAAGGGTCAGAGCAGTTCTTC.